The clone carrying this T cell receptor beta chain showed up just a few times. These data originate in a study of blood T cell repertoires in COVID-19. Study-level background: Some COVID-19 samples were acute and others convalescent; all came from the United States, Italy and Spain.

Participant age was roughly 18 to 89 years, and participants resided in roughly 24 US areas. Per the original data handling: Researchers report that nucleated cell counts were estimated from reference gene primer amplification. Method: immunoSEQ multiplex PCR; TCRdb's copy keeps in-frame clones and lacks some. That table gives V, J and clone size, and the DNA gave D and trimming. The table shows around 260,000 clones, with 84% occurring only once. Sequenced: PBMCs or T cells enriched from blood (not recorded which). This TCR was recovered from a young man with acute COVID-19.

The CDR3 spells CASSFSEREGSTQYF. In DNA form, the CDR3 reads TGTGCCAGCAGCTTTTCAGAGCGGGAGGGCTCTACGCAGTATTTT. The chain has TRBV7-6 and TRBJ2-3; 10 bases are shared with TRBD2. Unmatched junction bases numbered 8, after V lost 3 bases and J lost 8 bases. This CDR3 has 15 amino acids. CDR1 is SGHVS, CDR2 FNYEAQ, per germline.